The clone carrying this TCR beta chain has only one observation. With 3 bases removed from V and 2 bases from J, the gap between germline ends came to 11 bases. CDR1 and CDR2 (germline): LNHDA, SQIVND (reference sequence). This CDR3 spans 15 amino acids. This sample stems from a study of blood T cell repertoires in COVID-19. Across the study: There were acute and convalescent COVID-19 samples, and they came from the United States, Italy and Spain.

Sequenced by immunoSEQ multiplex PCR; TCRdb stores in-frame clones only, minus some. The sample consists of some 230,000 clones, 85% of them appearing once. V and J are TRBV19 and TRBJ1-5; D is ambiguous. Input material: peripheral blood. This receptor was taken from a man aged 35 to 55 with acute or convalescent COVID-19. CDR3 protein: CASSIQERRNQPQHF. CDR3 in DNA: TGTGCCAGTAGTATCCAGGAAAGGCGCAATCAGCCCCAGCATTTT.